These 21 T cell receptor beta chains were all obtained from the same sample, sequenced in a study of T cells expressing NK-cell markers. TCRdb reprocessed the 5' RACE reads and stores each CDR3 protein as one record, lacking DNA. The repertoire shows around 8,000 distinct CDR3 sequences; the top ten hold about 10%. The sequencing input was blood T cells: a sorted CD56 or NKG2C T cell subset, CD4+ or CD8+ T cells, or bulk PBMC T cells (not recorded which). The origin of the receptors is a man aged 18 to 30 in good health.

The chain uses TRBV5-4 and TRBJ2-3. Germline CDR1 SGHNT, CDR2 YYREEE (reference sequence). CDR3 length: 15 amino acids. The CDR3 protein is CASSLRAENTDTQYF.

Considering frequency, this clonotype is medium-sized. This chain joins TRBV5-1 and TRBJ2-5. Germline V gene sequence: CDR1 SGHRS, CDR2 YFSETQ. The CDR3 consists of 13 residues. The CDR3 reads CANDFDAKETQYF.

This clonotype is classed as medium-sized by frequency. This rearrangement joins TRBV27 to TRBJ2-5; TCRdb lists TRBD1, though no DNA is available to test this call. The CDR3 spans 16 residues. Germline V CDR1 and CDR2: MNHEY, SMNVEV (reference sequence). This chain's CDR3 is CASSPRWGSPQETQYF.

This clonotype counts as medium-sized by frequency. This rearrangement joins TRBV3-1 to TRBJ1-6; TCRdb names TRBD1, which stays unverified in the absence of DNA. The CDR3 loop spans 13 amino acids. The germline V gene has CDR1 LGHDT and CDR2 YNNKEL (reference sequence). The CDR3 region is CASATGENSPLHF. The entire variable domain, with the rest obtained from reference TRBV3-1 and TRBJ1-6, is as follows: DTAVSQTPKYLVTQMGNDKSIKCEQNLGHDTMYWYKQDSKKFLKIMFSYNNKELIINETVPNRFSPKSPDKAHLNLHINSLELGDSAVYFCASATGENSPLHFGNGTRLTVT.

This chain joins TRBV6-2 or TRBV6-3 and TRBJ1-2. The germline CDR1 and CDR2 sequences are MNHEY and SVGEGT. This CDR3 contains 12 residues. The CDR3: CASSALGYGYTF.

Measured by frequency, this clonotype is medium-sized. The chain couples TRBV30 to TRBJ1-1; TCRdb's assignment of TRBD1 cannot be checked, as there is no DNA. The CDR3 is 12 residues long. In germline, CDR1 is GTSNPN, CDR2 SVGIG (reference sequence). The CDR3 here is CAGSRGPPEAFF.

V usage is TRBV3-1 and J usage is TRBJ2-1. Per germline, CDR1 LGHDT and CDR2 YNNKEL (reference sequence). The CDR3 consists of 12 residues. The CDR3 sequence: CASSTKYNEQFF.

This chain's CDR3 is CSVGARDLPYEQYF. V and J are TRBV20-1 and TRBJ2-7; TCRdb proposes TRBD1, but this gene call is untestable without DNA. Germline CDR1 DFQATT, CDR2 SNEGSKA (reference sequence). The CDR3 totals 14 residues.

The genes are TRBV7-3 and TRBJ2-3. The germline V gene encodes CDR1 SGHTA and CDR2 FQGTGA. The CDR3 extends over 14 amino acids. This CDR3 reads CASSLYETRDTQYF.

The CDR3 spells CASRLTPSGRNEQFF. The rearrangement uses TRBV27 and TRBJ2-1; the D call from TCRdb, TRBD1, cannot be confirmed without DNA. The CDR3 runs 15 residues. Germline CDR1 reads MNHEY; CDR2 reads SMNVEV (reference sequence).

The V gene is TRBV21-1, the J gene TRBJ2-7; no DNA is available, so the TRBD1 call from TCRdb remains unchecked. TRBV21-1 is described as a pseudogene. This CDR3 contains 14 residues. This CDR3 reads CASSENPTPGQQYF.

This clonotype is classed as medium-sized by frequency. Here the CDR3 reads CASSLGQGLDTQYF. V and J are TRBV12-3 or TRBV12-4 and TRBJ2-3; TCRdb indicates TRBD1, and absent DNA this call remains unverified. This CDR3 has 14 amino acids.

The chain employs TRBV27 and TRBJ2-2. This CDR3 comprises 12 residues. The germline V gene encodes CDR1 MNHEY and CDR2 SMNVEV (reference sequence). CDR3 sequence: CASSSSSGELFF.

Frequency places this clonotype as medium-sized. This rearrangement joins TRBV5-1 to TRBJ2-7; TCRdb names TRBD2, which stays unverified in the absence of DNA. This CDR3 region has 16 residues. Looked up from germline, CDR1 is SGHRS and CDR2 is YFSETQ. The CDR3 region is CASSLGTTSGMGEQYF.

This chain joins TRBV18 and TRBJ1-4; as DNA is missing, the TRBD1 call by TCRdb cannot be tested. Germline CDR1 reads KGHSH; CDR2 reads LQKENI. The CDR3 spans 19 residues. The CDR3 is CASSPTGTGALKTNEKLFF.

V usage is TRBV11-3 and J usage is TRBJ1-1. The CDR3 runs to 14 residues. CDR1 is SGHNT and CDR2 is YENEEA in the germline V gene. The CDR3 protein is CASTRRGDATEAFF.

The chain combines TRBV18 with TRBJ2-3. The CDR3 sequence is 16 residues long. Germline V gene lookup returns CDR1 KGHSH and CDR2 LQKENI. The CDR3 loop reads CASSPTDTLSTDTQYF. The full variable domain, in which reference TRBV18 and TRBJ2-3 provide the parts outside the CDR3, is NAGVMQNPRHLVRRRGQEARLRCSPMKGHSHVYWYRQLPEEGLKFMVYLQKENIIDESGMPKERFSAEFPKEGPSILRIQQVVRGDSAAYFCASSPTDTLSTDTQYFGPGTRLTVL.

The V call is TRBV7-6, the J call TRBJ2-1; no DNA is available, so the TRBD2 call from TCRdb remains unchecked. Germline V lookup: CDR1 SGHVS, CDR2 FNYEAQ. The CDR3 sequence is 14 residues long. The CDR3 reads CASSLTSGRTEQFF.

CDR3 protein: CASCNTDRLTEAFF. The genes are TRBV5-6 and TRBJ1-1; TCRdb designates TRBD1, a call that cannot be tested without DNA. Germline V lookup: CDR1 SGHDT, CDR2 YYEEEE. The CDR3 runs to 14 residues.

According to its frequency, this clonotype is medium-sized (0.01 to 0.1%). The V gene is TRBV15, the J gene TRBJ2-7; the D gene TCRdb calls, TRBD1, cannot be checked with no DNA. The CDR3 contains 14 residues. In germline, CDR1 is LNHNV, CDR2 YYDKDF (reference sequence). CDR3: CATSKTGLNYEQYF.

V gene TRBV14 combines with J gene TRBJ1-1. The germline gives CDR1 SGHDN, CDR2 FVKESK. This CDR3 spans 13 amino acids. Here the CDR3 reads CASSQAVNTEAFF.